Listed below are T cell receptor beta chains from one sample, sequenced in a study of CD8 T cells in Susac syndrome. TCRdb fed the immunoSEQ multiplex PCR reads into MiXCR, producing one record per CDR3 protein. The sample contains about 94,000 distinct CDR3 sequences, just under 95% of which appear only once. The sample taken for sequencing was CD4+ T cells from PBMCs. The receptors derive from a human donor with Susac syndrome. The CDR3 runs from the conserved cysteine through the conserved F or W. D genes are given only for firm matches. Clone size is shown for a subset of rows, as once, few, many or a class of expanded clone.

TGTGCCAGTCTAGGGACTAGCGGGGGGACCCCCGAGACCCAGTACTTC CASLGTSGGTPETQYF . TRBV12-3/TRBV12-4 TRBD2 TRBJ2-5
TGTGCCAGCAGCTTAGTACAGGATCCTGTCGGCTACACCTTC CASSLVQDPVGYTF . TRBV7-9 . TRBJ1-2
TGTGCCAGCAGTCCCCTGAGGGGTGGCTACACCTTC CASSPLRGGYTF . TRBV27 . TRBJ1-2
TGTGCCAGCAGCCCACAGGGGGGGGAGCAGTTCTTC CASSPQGGEQFF . TRBV7-3 . TRBJ2-1
TGTGCCAGCAGCCATTCCCCGAAGTTAACCAATGACGGGCAGTTCTTC CASSHSPKLTNDGQFF . TRBV9 . TRBJ2-1
TGTGCCTGGAGGGCGGACGGGAACACTGAAGCTTTCTTT CAWRADGNTEAFF . TRBV30 . TRBJ1-1
TGTGCCAGCAGCCCGCCCTCGGGGGGCATCTTTGAAAAACTGTTTTTT CASSPPSGGIFEKLFF . TRBV3-1 . TRBJ1-4
TGTGCCAGCAGCTTAGGGGGCCGGGGTGAGCAGTTCTTC CASSLGGRGEQFF few TRBV7-6 . TRBJ2-1
TGTGCCAGCAGTTACTCGGCAACAGGAACCTATAATTCACCCCTCCACTTT CASSYSATGTYNSPLHF . TRBV6-5 . TRBJ1-6
TGTGCCTGGAGCGGGGGGGCCTTCGAGCAGTTCTTC CAWSGGAFEQFF . TRBV30 TRBD2 TRBJ2-1
TGTGCCAGCAGCGCGGTCGGGGTTCCCACCTTC CASSAVGVPTF . TRBV11-2 . TRBJ1-2
TGTGCCATCGAATGGGACCATGGCACTGAAGCTTTCTTT CAIEWDHGTEAFF . TRBV12-3/TRBV12-4 . TRBJ1-1
TGTGCCAGCAGCTTCGTTGGCCTGAACACCGGGGAGCTGTTTTTT CASSFVGLNTGELFF . TRBV5-6 . TRBJ2-2